The 21 T cell receptor beta chains below come from one sample, sequenced in a study of blood T cells in healthy people across ages. Primed by a sample-barcoded 5' primer and a J-beta primer mix, a second PCR proceeded for roughly 7 to 12 cycles. Each CDR3 protein is one row after TCRdb ran MiXCR on the 5' RACE reads. The sample has about 640,000 distinct CDR3 sequences; 58% are singletons. Sequencing was carried out using blood. These receptor sequences come from a man in his 60s in good health.

This chain links TRBV12-3 or TRBV12-4 with TRBJ2-3; D is undetermined. The CDR3 covers 13 residues. Trimming shortened V by 2 bases and J by 5 bases, and 8 bases separated the two germline ends. Here the CDR3 DNA reads TGTGCCAGCAGTTTATCGGCGGAAGATACGCAGTATTTT. It encodes CASSLSAEDTQYF.

The gene calls are TRBV20-1 and TRBJ2-1; D assignment may be TRBD1 or TRBD2 (5 bases each). This CDR3 is built from 16 residues. V shed 5 bases and J shed 7 bases, with 24 bases lying between them. Germline V gives CDR1 DFQATT, CDR2 SNEGSKA (reference sequence). CDR3 nucleotides: TGCAGTGCTTACTCTTTCGGGGCATTTGCTGGGAATGAGCAGTTCTTC. Amino acids: CSAYSFGAFAGNEQFF.

The chain is built from TRBV2 and TRBJ2-6; D possibly corresponds to TRBD2 (6 bases). The V end lost 5 bases, the J end lost 0 bases, and 11 bases lay between the germline ends. Germline V gives CDR1 SNHLY, CDR2 FYNNEI. This CDR3 comprises 16 residues. The DNA for the CDR3 is TGTGCCAGCAGTCGGGAGATCGGCTCTGGGGCCAACGTCCTGACTTTC. This encodes CASSREIGSGANVLTF.

V is TRBV4-1 and J is TRBJ2-7, with 9 bases aligning to TRBD2. J was trimmed by 6 bases and V by 0 bases; bases with no gene match: 6. The CDR3 runs to 15 residues. Germline V gene lookup returns CDR1 MGHRA and CDR2 YSYEKL. CDR3: CASSQDERGALEQYF. CDR3 DNA: TGCGCCAGCAGCCAAGATGAGCGGGGGGCTCTCGAGCAGTACTTC.

The chain has TRBV7-2 and TRBJ2-5, with D maybe TRBD1 (6 bases). CDR3 size: 14 residues. The V gene's germline CDR1 is SGHTA and CDR2 FQGNSA. V lost 0 bases to trimming and J lost 2 bases, with 7 bases between them. CDR3 sequence (DNA): TGTGCCAGCAGCTTAGCCCAGGGGCAAGAGACCCAGTACTTC. Its protein product is CASSLAQGQETQYF.

The chain employs TRBV11-1 and TRBJ2-1; D is tentatively TRBD1 or TRBD2 (5 bases each). Germline CDR1 SGHAT, CDR2 FQDESV (reference sequence). V was pared by 5 bases and J by 10 bases, with 18 bases between. The CDR3 runs 14 residues. CDR3 amino acids: CASSPVRGGKEQFF. CDR3 DNA: TGTGCCAGCAGCCCAGTACGGGGCGGCAAGGAGCAGTTCTTC.

This clonotype turned up a few times. This chain uses TRBV29-1 with TRBJ2-7, with 11 bases that match TRBD1. CDR3 length: 14 residues. The germline V gene has CDR1 SQVTM and CDR2 ANQGSEA. The V gene end was trimmed by 4 bases and the J gene end by 4 bases; junction bases not matched to a gene: 6. The CDR3 here is CSVAFGTGGYEQYF. CDR3 in DNA: TGCAGCGTTGCCTTCGGGACAGGGGGTTACGAGCAGTACTTC.

The chain carries TRBV6-2 or TRBV6-3 and TRBJ1-1; the D gene is possibly TRBD1 (6 bases). Deletions cut 5 bases from V and 0 bases from J, with 10 bases between. The germline V gene encodes CDR1 MNHEY and CDR2 SVGEGT. This CDR3 is 14 amino acids long. The CDR3 is CASSTTGMNTEAFF. CDR3 DNA sequence: TGTGCCAGCAGTACTACAGGGATGAACACTGAAGCTTTCTTT.

The chain is built from TRBV14 and TRBJ2-7; D uncertain. The J call is doubtful: the DNA matches TRBJ2-5 better. The germline V gene encodes CDR1 SGHDN and CDR2 FVKESK. There are 14 residues in the CDR3. CDR3 sequence (DNA): TGTGCCAGCAGCTTTCGGACGGTGGGAGAGACCCAGTACTTC. Its translation is CASSFRTVGETQYF.

The CDR3: CASSLLAGDTQYF. The CDR3 DNA is TGTGCCAGCAGTCTATTAGCGGGCGATACGCAGTATTTT. The chain uses TRBV2 and TRBJ2-3; TRBD2 matches at 7 bases. Trimming took 5 bases from V and 6 from J; bases not matched to a gene: 5. The CDR3 length is 13 residues. Germline lookup yields CDR1 SNHLY and CDR2 FYNNEI.

There are a few counts of this clonotype. The genes are TRBV5-5 and TRBJ2-4; no firm D call. Trimming left V 0 bases short and J 8 bases short, with 9 bases between. CDR1 is SGHKS, CDR2 YYEKEE, per germline (reference sequence). The CDR3 sequence is 13 residues long. The CDR3 region has the DNA TGTGCCAGCAGCTTGGGCGGTAGTGACATTCAGTACTTC. Encoded protein: CASSLGGSDIQYF. Variable domain in full (rest from reference TRBV5-5 and TRBJ2-4): DAGVTQSPTHLIKTRGQQVTLRCSPISGHKSVSWYQQVLGQGPQFIFQYYEKEERGRGNFPDRFSARQFPNYSSELNVNALLLGDSALYLCASSLGGSDIQYFGAGTRLSVL.

This clonotype was picked up a small number of times. The chain employs TRBV10-3 and TRBJ1-6; D gene uncertain. The length of the CDR3 is 17 residues. V shed 0 bases and J shed 0 bases, with 9 bases lying between them. The germline CDR1 and CDR2 sequences are ENHRY and SYGVKD. The CDR3 loop is CAISESGASSYNSPLHF. The CDR3 DNA sequence: TGTGCCATCAGTGAGTCGGGCGCTAGCTCCTATAATTCACCCCTCCACTTT.

This clonotype has a handful of counts. The chain recombines TRBV7-8 with TRBJ2-7, with D possibly matching TRBD1 (6 bases). The end of the DNA fits TRBJ2-5 better, so the J call may be wrong. The length of the CDR3 is 15 residues. Germline lookup yields CDR1 SGHVS and CDR2 FQNEAQ. CDR3: CASTRAGTPQETQYF. The CDR3 nucleotides read TGTGCCAGCACCCGAGCCGGGACACCACAAGAGACCCAGTACTTC.

This clonotype was counted once. Relative to the germline gene, one junction end is altered; a read error may explain this. This sequence joins TRBV10-3 and TRBJ2-4; D is unclear. Germline V CDR1 and CDR2: ENHRY, SYGVKD. The CDR3 is made up of 15 amino acids. CDR3 sequence: CATAGSTATKNVQYF. CDR3 DNA: TGTGCCACGGCTGGCTCCACAGCAACCAAAAACGTTCAGTACTTC.

This clonotype occurred a few times. The CDR3 nucleotides are TGTGCCAGCAGTTTAGCGGGGGTCACAGATACGCAGTATTTT. It encodes CASSLAGVTDTQYF. The chain links TRBV12-3 or TRBV12-4 to TRBJ2-3; tentatively, D is TRBD1 or TRBD2 (5 bases each). Trimming removed 0 bases at V and 2 bases at J, with 6 bases between. The CDR3 is 14 residues long.

The gene calls are TRBV3-1 and TRBJ2-7, with 8 bases fitting TRBD2. Germline V gene lookup returns CDR1 LGHDT and CDR2 YNNKEL (reference sequence). Losses at the gene ends were 8 bases for V and 4 bases for J; bases not matched to a gene: 7. The CDR3 has 13 residues. The CDR3 loop is CASGPAGGYEQYF. Here the CDR3 DNA reads TGTGCCAGCGGTCCCGCGGGGGGTTACGAGCAGTACTTC.

The chain joins TRBV24-1 to TRBJ2-1; 9 bases fit TRBD1. The CDR3 length is 15 residues. With 6 bases clipped from V and 6 bases from J, the junction kept 8 bases outside the gene matches. CDR1 and CDR2 (germline): KGHDR, SFDVKD. The CDR3 is CATSPRTGVGNEQFF. DNA of the CDR3: TGTGCCACCAGTCCGCGGACAGGGGTAGGCAATGAGCAGTTCTTC.

CDR3 loop: CASSLVGTGGASPLHF. CDR3 sequence (DNA): TGTGCCAGCAGTTTAGTTGGGACAGGGGGGGCTTCACCCCTCCACTTT. The chain has TRBV27 and TRBJ1-6; 11 nucleotides align to TRBD1. The trim removed 2 bases at V and 9 bases at J, leaving 6 bases unmatched. Germline CDR1 reads MNHEY; CDR2 reads SMNVEV (reference sequence). This CDR3 is built from 16 residues.

This clonotype was recorded a few times. CDR3 nucleotides: TGCAGCATTATTTCGCCAGGGTACGAGCAGTACTTC. Amino acid sequence: CSIISPGYEQYF. The V gene is TRBV29-1, the J gene TRBJ2-7, with a weak D call TRBD1 (5 bases). There are 12 residues in the CDR3. CDR1 is SQVTM and CDR2 is ANQGSEA in the germline V gene. Between the trimmed V and J ends, which lost 8 bases and 4 bases, there was a span of 15 bases.

The J gene is TRBJ2-5, the V gene TRBV5-1; D may be TRBD2 (6 bases). V lost 4 bases to trimming and J lost 1 base, with 14 bases between them. The CDR3 has 15 residues. Germline CDR1 SGHRS, CDR2 YFSETQ. The CDR3 nucleotides read TGCGCCAGCAGCCCCACTGCGGGGCTCCAAGAGACCCAGTACTTC. As protein: CASSPTAGLQETQYF.

The chain has TRBV10-3 and TRBJ2-5; 10 positions agree with TRBD1. Germline values: CDR1 ENHRY, CDR2 SYGVKD. The length of the CDR3 is 14 residues. The V gene end was trimmed by 5 bases and the J gene end by 4 bases; junction bases not matched to a gene: 4. The DNA for the CDR3 is TGTGCCATCAGTACCGGACAGGGGGGAGAGACCCAGTACTTC. Translating it yields CAISTGQGGETQYF.